This T cell receptor beta chain was identified during a study of regulatory T cells in long-lasting Graves disease. Notes on the study in general: Thyroid tissue was not studied; only peripheral blood was.

Construction of the TCR beta libraries employed iRepertoire HTBI primers in conjunction with Arm-PCR of CDR3 regions. TCRdb independently ran MiXCR on the multiplex PCR reads; one entry per CDR3 protein. The data show 400,000 to 650,000 distinct CDR3 sequences, roughly 15% seen once. Documented time point: newly diagnosed GD, antithyroid drugs for less than 3 months. Preparation of the TCR library used RNA extracted from PBMCs. American Thyroid Association guidelines served as the basis for diagnosing Graves' disease. Many counts were recorded for this clonotype. No antigen is known for it. These data also formed part of another study, on T cells in Graves' hyperthyroidism and ophthalmopathy. That study reports: Most clonotypes expanded in thyroid above 0.001 were likewise present in blood.

The sequence was collected from a woman aged 35-65 years with Graves disease. The sequences come from peripheral blood mononuclear cells (PBMCs), collected at new diagnosis, from a patient treated with antithyroid drugs.

CDR3 sequence: CASSPPLGKNYGYTF. The DNA of the CDR3 is TGTGCCAGCAGCCCCCCTCTCGGGAAGAACTATGGCTACACCTTC. The V call is TRBV12-3 or TRBV12-4, the J call TRBJ1-2; D gene uncertain. The CDR3 has 15 amino acids. The ends were cut back, 6 bases at V and 2 bases at J, with 16 bases in the middle.